The rows below give T cell receptor beta chains drawn from one sample of a study of beta chain features in type 1 diabetes. Sequencing used immunoSEQ multiplex PCR; TCRdb keeps in-frame clones, though not all of them. In the table there are some 300,000 clones, 8% of which are singletons. Sequenced: central memory CD4+ T cells from blood. Receptor source: a woman under 30 in good health. The CDR3 runs from the conserved cysteine through the conserved F or W. Fields, in order: J gene, D gene, CDR3 length, clone size, V gene, CDR3 protein, CDR3 DNA. The D gene is left open where the match is weak. Rows give clone size only sometimes, using once, few, many, or a class for an expanded clone.

J gene: TRBJ2-1; D gene: -; CDR3 length: 16; clone size: few; V gene: TRBV7-2; CDR3 protein: CASSLLGGNSYNEQFF; CDR3 DNA: TGTGCCAGCAGCTTACTCGGCGGGAACTCCTACAATGAGCAGTTCTTC
J gene: TRBJ2-2; D gene: -; CDR3 length: 13; clone size: -; V gene: TRBV27; CDR3 protein: CASSSQGIGELFF; CDR3 DNA: TGTGCCAGCAGTTCTCAGGGGATCGGGGAGCTGTTTTTT
J gene: TRBJ2-5; D gene: TRBD2; CDR3 length: 15; clone size: -; V gene: TRBV11-1; CDR3 protein: CASSLRTSGAETQYF; CDR3 DNA: TGTGCCAGCAGCCTAAGGACTAGCGGGGCCGAGACCCAGTACTTC
J gene: TRBJ1-1; D gene: -; CDR3 length: 12; clone size: few; V gene: TRBV7-2; CDR3 protein: CASSPNWRGAFF; CDR3 DNA: TGTGCCAGCAGCCCGAACTGGCGAGGAGCTTTCTTT
J gene: TRBJ2-3; D gene: -; CDR3 length: 14; clone size: few; V gene: TRBV4-3; CDR3 protein: CASSLKAPGDTQYF; CDR3 DNA: TGCGCCAGCAGCCTGAAAGCCCCCGGGGATACGCAGTATTTT
J gene: TRBJ2-1; D gene: -; CDR3 length: 15; clone size: -; V gene: TRBV5-1; CDR3 protein: CASSLAGDSYNEQFF; CDR3 DNA: TGCGCCAGCAGCTTGGCGGGTGACTCCTACAATGAGCAGTTCTTC
J gene: TRBJ1-3; D gene: -; CDR3 length: 13; clone size: few; V gene: TRBV14; CDR3 protein: CASSQAKGNTIYF; CDR3 DNA: TGTGCCAGCAGCCAAGCTAAGGGAAACACCATATATTTT
J gene: TRBJ2-5; D gene: -; CDR3 length: 13; clone size: few; V gene: TRBV6-1; CDR3 protein: CASRPDGQETQYF; CDR3 DNA: TGTGCCAGCAGGCCAGACGGCCAAGAGACCCAGTACTTC
J gene: TRBJ2-5; D gene: -; CDR3 length: 15; clone size: -; V gene: TRBV7-7; CDR3 protein: CASSHIQGGGETQYF; CDR3 DNA: TGTGCCAGCAGCCATATACAGGGCGGGGGAGAGACCCAGTACTTC
J gene: TRBJ2-1; D gene: TRBD1; CDR3 length: 15; clone size: -; V gene: TRBV6-5; CDR3 protein: CASRFAGTGGGEQFF; CDR3 DNA: TGTGCCAGCAGATTTGCCGGGACAGGGGGAGGAGAGCAGTTCTTC
J gene: TRBJ2-7; D gene: -; CDR3 length: 17; clone size: -; V gene: TRBV15; CDR3 protein: CATSRGSGEQDLNEQYF; CDR3 DNA: TGTGCCACCAGCAGAGGTAGCGGTGAACAAGACCTTAATGAGCAGTACTTC
J gene: TRBJ1-4; D gene: -; CDR3 length: 16; clone size: -; V gene: TRBV18; CDR3 protein: CASSPRIGSTNEKLFF; CDR3 DNA: TGTGCCAGCTCACCACGTATAGGCTCAACTAATGAAAAACTGTTTTTT
J gene: TRBJ2-1; D gene: TRBD2; CDR3 length: 13; clone size: -; V gene: TRBV25-1; CDR3 protein: CASLLAGANEQFF; CDR3 DNA: TGTGCCAGCTTGTTAGCGGGAGCAAATGAGCAGTTCTTC
J gene: TRBJ1-2; D gene: -; CDR3 length: 14; clone size: -; V gene: TRBV7-2; CDR3 protein: CASSFNNIIYGYTF; CDR3 DNA: TGTGCCAGCAGCTTTAACAATATCATCTATGGCTACACCTTC
J gene: TRBJ1-4; D gene: -; CDR3 length: 14; clone size: -; V gene: TRBV25-1; CDR3 protein: CASSEYNSNEKLFF; CDR3 DNA: TGTGCCAGCAGTGAATACAACTCTAATGAAAAACTGTTTTTT
J gene: TRBJ2-3; D gene: -; CDR3 length: 14; clone size: few; V gene: TRBV7-9; CDR3 protein: CASSLVLQADTQYF; CDR3 DNA: TGTGCCAGCAGTCTGGTCCTACAGGCAGATACGCAGTATTTT
J gene: TRBJ2-7; D gene: TRBD2; CDR3 length: 15; clone size: many; V gene: TRBV6-6; CDR3 protein: CASSYPLAGGYEQYF; CDR3 DNA: TGTGCCAGCAGTTACCCCCTAGCGGGAGGCTACGAGCAGTACTTC
J gene: TRBJ2-1; D gene: -; CDR3 length: 17; clone size: few; V gene: TRBV19; CDR3 protein: CASSIGGAEGILNEQFF; CDR3 DNA: TGTGCCAGTAGTATCGGCGGAGCAGAGGGGATCCTTAATGAGCAGTTCTTC
J gene: TRBJ2-5; D gene: -; CDR3 length: 14; clone size: -; V gene: TRBV11-2; CDR3 protein: CASSLGSSVETQYF; CDR3 DNA: TGTGCCAGCAGCCTTGGGTCTTCGGTGGAGACCCAGTACTTC
J gene: TRBJ2-1; D gene: -; CDR3 length: 13; clone size: few; V gene: TRBV5-1; CDR3 protein: CASSLEASNEQFF; CDR3 DNA: TGCGCCAGCAGCTTGGAGGCGAGCAATGAGCAGTTCTTC
J gene: TRBJ2-1; D gene: -; CDR3 length: 13; clone size: few; V gene: TRBV9; CDR3 protein: CASSARPNDEQFF; CDR3 DNA: TGTGCCAGCAGCGCGAGACCTAACGATGAGCAGTTCTTC
J gene: TRBJ1-1; D gene: -; CDR3 length: 12; clone size: few; V gene: TRBV19; CDR3 protein: CASSISNTEAFF; CDR3 DNA: TGTGCCAGTAGTATATCGAACACTGAAGCTTTCTTT
J gene: TRBJ2-1; D gene: -; CDR3 length: 13; clone size: many; V gene: TRBV18; CDR3 protein: CASSRADYNEQFF; CDR3 DNA: TGTGCCAGCTCACGTGCGGACTACAATGAGCAGTTCTTC
J gene: TRBJ1-2; D gene: -; CDR3 length: 13; clone size: -; V gene: TRBV5-4; CDR3 protein: CASSSTPERGYTF; CDR3 DNA: TGTGCCAGCAGCTCTACCCCGGAACGGGGCTACACCTTC
J gene: TRBJ1-5; D gene: -; CDR3 length: 15; clone size: once; V gene: TRBV2; CDR3 protein: CASSVQQEYNQPQHF; CDR3 DNA: TGTGCCAGCAGTGTCCAACAGGAATACAATCAGCCCCAGCATTTT
J gene: TRBJ2-3; D gene: TRBD2; CDR3 length: 15; clone size: many; V gene: TRBV5-4; CDR3 protein: CASSFGLDSADTQYF; CDR3 DNA: TGTGCCAGCAGCTTCGGACTAGATTCTGCAGATACGCAGTATTTT
J gene: TRBJ1-2; D gene: TRBD1; CDR3 length: 14; clone size: -; V gene: TRBV6-1; CDR3 protein: CASSEHRGPYGYTF; CDR3 DNA: TGTGCCAGCAGTGAGCACAGGGGGCCCTATGGCTACACCTTC
J gene: TRBJ2-6; D gene: -; CDR3 length: 18; clone size: -; V gene: TRBV25-1; CDR3 protein: CASSEPGRGSFGANVLTF; CDR3 DNA: TGTGCCAGCAGTGAGCCGGGACGGGGGTCTTTTGGGGCCAACGTCCTGACTTTC
J gene: TRBJ2-5; D gene: TRBD1; CDR3 length: 15; clone size: few; V gene: TRBV10-3; CDR3 protein: CAISEARDSQETQYF; CDR3 DNA: TGTGCCATCAGTGAGGCCAGGGACAGTCAAGAGACCCAGTACTTC
J gene: TRBJ2-4; D gene: -; CDR3 length: 14; clone size: few; V gene: TRBV11-1; CDR3 protein: CASSFSPGGDIQYF; CDR3 DNA: TGTGCCAGCAGCTTTAGTCCGGGTGGGGACATTCAGTACTTC
J gene: TRBJ1-2; D gene: -; CDR3 length: 17; clone size: -; V gene: TRBV30; CDR3 protein: CAWRSPLRAVVNYGYTF; CDR3 DNA: TGTGCCTGGAGGTCCCCTCTTCGGGCAGTAGTAAACTATGGCTACACCTTC
J gene: TRBJ2-1; D gene: -; CDR3 length: 12; clone size: -; V gene: TRBV29-1; CDR3 protein: CSGDRFGDEQFF; CDR3 DNA: TGCAGCGGAGACAGATTCGGGGATGAGCAGTTCTTC
J gene: TRBJ2-1; D gene: -; CDR3 length: 14; clone size: -; V gene: TRBV7-2; CDR3 protein: CASSLDYSYNEQFF; CDR3 DNA: TGTGCCAGCAGCTTAGATTACTCCTACAATGAGCAGTTCTTC
J gene: TRBJ2-7; D gene: -; CDR3 length: 13; clone size: -; V gene: TRBV11-2; CDR3 protein: CASSLDREGEQYF; CDR3 DNA: TGTGCCAGCAGCTTGGACAGGGAGGGCGAGCAGTACTTC
J gene: TRBJ2-5; D gene: TRBD2; CDR3 length: 15; clone size: many; V gene: TRBV7-9; CDR3 protein: CASSGGLAVRETQYF; CDR3 DNA: TGTGCCAGCAGCGGGGGACTAGCGGTACGAGAGACCCAGTACTTC
J gene: TRBJ2-4; D gene: TRBD1; CDR3 length: 18; clone size: few; V gene: TRBV5-4; CDR3 protein: CASSSGQGASQAKNIQYF; CDR3 DNA: TGTGCCAGCAGCTCGGGGCAGGGGGCGAGCCAAGCCAAAAACATTCAGTACTTC
J gene: TRBJ1-1; D gene: TRBD1; CDR3 length: 16; clone size: few; V gene: TRBV5-6; CDR3 protein: CASSWVDRDMNTEAFF; CDR3 DNA: TGTGCCAGCAGCTGGGTGGACAGGGACATGAACACTGAAGCTTTCTTT
J gene: TRBJ2-7; D gene: -; CDR3 length: 11; clone size: many; V gene: TRBV10-3; CDR3 protein: CAISPGSEQYF; CDR3 DNA: TGTGCCATCAGTCCGGGTTCCGAGCAGTACTTC